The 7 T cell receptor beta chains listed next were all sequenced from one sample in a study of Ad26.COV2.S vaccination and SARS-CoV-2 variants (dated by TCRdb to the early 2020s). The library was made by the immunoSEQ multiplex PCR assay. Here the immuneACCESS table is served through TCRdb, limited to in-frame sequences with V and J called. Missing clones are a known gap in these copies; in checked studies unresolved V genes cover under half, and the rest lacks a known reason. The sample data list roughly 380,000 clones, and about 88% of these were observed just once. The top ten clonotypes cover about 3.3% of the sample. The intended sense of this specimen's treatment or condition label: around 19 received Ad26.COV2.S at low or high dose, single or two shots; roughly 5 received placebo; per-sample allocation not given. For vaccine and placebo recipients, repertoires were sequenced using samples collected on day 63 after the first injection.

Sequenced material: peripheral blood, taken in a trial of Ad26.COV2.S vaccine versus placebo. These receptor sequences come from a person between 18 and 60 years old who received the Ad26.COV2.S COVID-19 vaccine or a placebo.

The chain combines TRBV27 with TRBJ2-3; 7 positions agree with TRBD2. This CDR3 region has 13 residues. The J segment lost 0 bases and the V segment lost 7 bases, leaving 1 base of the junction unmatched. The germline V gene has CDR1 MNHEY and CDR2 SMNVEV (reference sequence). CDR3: CASKRGSTDTQYF. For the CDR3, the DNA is TGTGCCAGCAAGCGGGGAAGCACAGATACGCAGTATTTT.

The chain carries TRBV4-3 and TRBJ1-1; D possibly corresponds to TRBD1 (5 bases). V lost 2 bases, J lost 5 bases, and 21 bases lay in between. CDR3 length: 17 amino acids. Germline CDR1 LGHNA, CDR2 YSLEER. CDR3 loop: CASSQYRPGLMGTEAFF. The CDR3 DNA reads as TGCGCCAGCAGCCAATACCGGCCAGGGTTGATGGGAACTGAAGCTTTCTTT.

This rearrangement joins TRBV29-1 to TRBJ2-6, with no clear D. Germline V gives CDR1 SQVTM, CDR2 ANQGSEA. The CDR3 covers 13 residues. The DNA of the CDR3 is TGCAGTGTTAGGCCGAGCGGGGCCAACGTCCTGACTTTC. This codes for CSVRPSGANVLTF.

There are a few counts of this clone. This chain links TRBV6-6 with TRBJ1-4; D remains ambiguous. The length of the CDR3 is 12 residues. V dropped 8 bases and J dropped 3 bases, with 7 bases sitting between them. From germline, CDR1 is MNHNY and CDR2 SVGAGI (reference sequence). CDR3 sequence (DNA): TGTGCCAGCGGTCGAGCTAATGAAAAACTGTTTTTT. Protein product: CASGRANEKLFF.

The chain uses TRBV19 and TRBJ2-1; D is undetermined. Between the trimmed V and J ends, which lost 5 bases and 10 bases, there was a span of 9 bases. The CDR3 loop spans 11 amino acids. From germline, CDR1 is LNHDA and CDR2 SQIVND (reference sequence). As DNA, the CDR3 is TGTGCCAGTAGTGTACAGAGCGAGCAGTTCTTC. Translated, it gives CASSVQSEQFF.

The DNA of the CDR3 is TGTGCCTGGAGTGTTTCCTCCACAGATACGCAGTATTTT. This sequence encodes CAWSVSSTDTQYF. The chain joins TRBV30 to TRBJ2-3; no reliable D call. CDR3 size: 13 residues. Trimming left V 0 bases short and J 2 bases short, with 6 bases between. CDR1 GTSNPN and CDR2 SVGIG come from the germline V gene (reference sequence). Complete variable domain (other parts from reference TRBV30 and TRBJ2-3): SQTIHQWPATLVQPVGSPLSLECTVEGTSNPNLYWYRQAAGRGLQLLFYSVGIGQISSEVPQNLSASRPQDRQFILSSKKLLLSDSGFYLCAWSVSSTDTQYFGPGTRLTVL.

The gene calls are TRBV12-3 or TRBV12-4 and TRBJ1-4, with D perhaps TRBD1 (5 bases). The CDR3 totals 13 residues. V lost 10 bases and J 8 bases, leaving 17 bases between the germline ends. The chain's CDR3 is CATRPSGLEKLFF. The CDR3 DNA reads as TGTGCCACAAGACCATCGGGGCTCGAAAAACTGTTTTTT.